The clone carrying this T cell receptor beta chain was counted only a few times. The antigen is undetermined. This entry comes from a study of blood T cells in healthy people across ages. Study observations and caveats: Higher diversity, along with more naive CD4+ cells, distinguished long-lived donors from aged donors.

The authors ran a second PCR of about 7 to 12 cycles using a sample-barcoded 5' primer and a J-beta primer mix. TCRdb re-called the 5' RACE reads through MiXCR, storing one row per CDR3 protein. The profile shows 600,000 or so distinct CDR3 sequences, 20% to 25% of them singletons. RNA extraction gave at least 5 micrograms of total RNA per sample. Germline assignment: CDR1 SQVTM and CDR2 ANQGSEA. The CDR3 runs to 11 residues. V was shortened by 5 bases and J by 6 bases, with 11 bases between the two germline ends. The TCR sequence derives from a man between 65 and 85 years old in good health. The chain combines TRBV29-1 with TRBJ2-7; D may be TRBD2 (5 bases). The sample was blood. CDR3 protein: CSVLRGPEQYF. DNA for the CDR3: TGCAGCGTTTTGAGAGGGCCCGAGCAGTACTTC.